The 27 T cell receptor beta chains in this list originate from one sample, sequenced in a study of blood T cell repertoires in COVID-19. The method was immunoSEQ multiplex PCR; TCRdb's version includes in-frame clones alone and lacks a portion of them. The sample yields 200,000 to 300,000 clones, about 84% seen once. The specimen sequenced was peripheral blood. All receptors derive from an elderly woman with acute or convalescent COVID-19.

The V and J genes are TRBV6-5 and TRBJ1-1, with D possibly being TRBD1 (5 bases). Per the germline V gene, CDR1 is MNHEY and CDR2 is SVGAGI. The V gene lost 6 bases and the J gene lost 1 base, with 15 bases spanning the gap. CDR3 length equals 15 residues. CDR3: CASRQGYGANTEAFF. The CDR3 nucleotides are TGTGCCAGCAGGCAGGGTTATGGTGCGAACACTGAAGCTTTCTTT.

This clone was found a few times. V usage is TRBV9 and J usage is TRBJ1-2, with 9 positions matching TRBD1. With V trimmed by 0 bases and J by 7 bases, 4 bases remained unmatched. The germline gives CDR1 SGDLS, CDR2 YYNGEE. CDR3 length: 14 amino acids. The CDR3 reads CASSVGTGVGGYTF. CDR3 coding DNA: TGTGCCAGCAGCGTAGGGACAGGGGTTGGTGGCTACACCTTC.

The chain recombines TRBV9 with TRBJ2-7, with 8 bases lining up with TRBD1. V lost 3 bases, J lost 7 bases, and 12 bases stayed unmatched. Germline V gives CDR1 SGDLS, CDR2 YYNGEE. The CDR3 runs to 15 residues. The CDR3 nucleotides are TGTGCCAGCAGCGCCTCGACAGGGGATCCGCGGGAGCAGTACTTC. Protein product: CASSASTGDPREQYF.

The chain uses TRBV10-3 and TRBJ1-1; TRBD1 agrees at 9 bases. The CDR3 consists of 18 residues. CDR1 and CDR2 (germline): ENHRY, SYGVKD. Trimming at V came to 0 bases and at J to 0 bases, leaving 8 bases not matched to a gene. The DNA of the CDR3 is TGTGCCATCAGTGAGTCGATGGACAGGGGCATTTTGAACACTGAAGCTTTCTTT. Translated, it gives CAISESMDRGILNTEAFF.

The chain joins TRBV2 to TRBJ2-1; the D gene is possibly TRBD2 (5 bases). Germline V gene sequence: CDR1 SNHLY, CDR2 FYNNEI. Trimming removed 4 bases from V and 5 bases from J, with 15 bases in between. The CDR3 has 15 residues. The CDR3 nucleotides are TGTGCCAGCAGTGTGGGATTGGCGGGTGACAATGAGCAGTTCTTC. Its protein product is CASSVGLAGDNEQFF.

The chain links TRBV21-1 to TRBJ2-7; the table's D call, TRBD2, has no DNA check behind it. TRBV21-1 is reported as a pseudogene. The CDR3 has 17 amino acids. The CDR3 protein is CASSSGRGATLSYEQYF. For the CDR3, the DNA is TGTGCCAGCAGCTCCGGCCGGGGGGCGACGCTCTCCTACGAGCAGTACTTC.

This clone turned up a few times. The chain combines TRBV19 with TRBJ1-5; 9 positions agree with TRBD1. Trimming at V came to 4 bases and at J to 6 bases, leaving 7 bases not matched to a gene. This CDR3 contains 15 residues. Germline V gene sequence: CDR1 LNHDA, CDR2 SQIVND (reference sequence). In DNA, the CDR3 is TGTGCCAGTAGTACCGGGACAGGGTCAGTTCAGCCCCAGCATTTT. As protein: CASSTGTGSVQPQHF.

The rearrangement uses TRBV6-5 and TRBJ2-7, with D possibly being TRBD1 (6 bases). The CDR3 length is 15 residues. Germline CDR1 MNHEY, CDR2 SVGAGI. V shed 2 bases and J shed 6 bases, with 17 bases lying between them. The CDR3 DNA reads as TGTGCCAGCAGTTACCAACCCAGGGGATCGGCCGAGCAGTACTTC. Amino acids: CASSYQPRGSAEQYF.

J is TRBJ1-3 and V is TRBV5-4; D is uncertain. Germline V CDR1 and CDR2: SGHNT, YYREEE (reference sequence). The ends were cut back, 0 bases at V and 0 bases at J, with 13 bases in the middle. The CDR3 runs 17 residues. For the CDR3, the DNA is TGTGCCAGCAGCTTGGCTTCGACGGGATACTCTGGAAACACCATATATTTT. This gives the protein CASSLASTGYSGNTIYF.

CDR3 amino acids: CASSYVDEQYF. The CDR3 bases are TGTGCCAGCAGTTACGTAGACGAGCAGTACTTC. This chain links TRBV6-5 with TRBJ2-7; D is unclear. V was trimmed by 2 bases and J by 5 bases, leaving 4 bases between them. CDR3 length: 11 residues. The V gene's germline CDR1 is MNHEY and CDR2 SVGAGI.

The chain carries TRBV2 and TRBJ2-1, with TRBD2 matching 7 bases. Germline CDR1 is SNHLY and CDR2 is FYNNEI. Trimming removed 3 bases from V and 3 bases from J; junction bases left unmatched: 5. The CDR3 has 15 amino acids. The CDR3 bases are TGTGCCAGCAGTGATATCCCTAGCGGCTACAATGAGCAGTTCTTC. It translates to CASSDIPSGYNEQFF.

The V call is TRBV5-1, the J call TRBJ2-7; tentatively, D is TRBD1 (6 bases). CDR3 length: 15 amino acids. V was clipped by 5 bases and J by 0 bases, with 15 bases between them. CDR1 and CDR2 from the germline V gene are SGHRS and YFSETQ. The CDR3 region is CASSLNRASSYEQYF. CDR3 in DNA: TGCGCCAGCAGTTTAAACAGGGCTTCCTCCTACGAGCAGTACTTC.

The DNA of the CDR3 is TGCAGTGCCGGGAGTTATGGCTACACCTTC. It codes for CSAGSYGYTF. V gene TRBV20-1 combines with J gene TRBJ1-2; D call uncertain. V was trimmed by 6 bases and J by 5 bases, leaving 7 bases between them. CDR1 and CDR2 (germline): DFQATT, SNEGSKA (reference sequence). The CDR3 runs to 10 residues.

V is TRBV19 and J is TRBJ1-2; D is perhaps TRBD1 (5 bases). Germline loops: CDR1 LNHDA, CDR2 SQIVND (reference sequence). Trimming stripped 10 bases from V and 8 bases from J, with 20 bases between. This CDR3 has 13 amino acids. CDR3 region: CATRQPPGEGYTF. The CDR3 DNA reads TGTGCCACCCGACAGCCCCCCGGAGAAGGCTACACCTTC.

V and J are TRBV3-1 (or the pseudogene TRBV3-2) and TRBJ2-3, with 12 bases identical to TRBD2. The CDR3 runs to 18 residues. V dropped 4 bases and J dropped 4; count of bases not matched to a gene: 12. The germline V gene encodes CDR1 LGHDT and CDR2 YNNKEL (reference sequence). The CDR3 spells CASSRRNLAGGRADTQYF. CDR3 sequence (DNA): TGTGCCAGCAGCCGCCGAAATCTAGCGGGGGGGCGGGCAGATACGCAGTATTTT.

This clone was observed a few times. The genes are TRBV7-9 and TRBJ2-1, with 9 bases matching TRBD2. Losses at the gene ends were 1 base for V and 7 bases for J; bases not matched to a gene: 5. This CDR3 is 15 amino acids long. CDR1 is SEHNR, CDR2 FQNEAQ, per germline (reference sequence). DNA of the CDR3: TGTGCCAGCAGCTTAGAGGGGACTAGCTCTAATGAGCAGTTCTTC. Translating gives CASSLEGTSSNEQFF.

J is TRBJ2-4 and V is TRBV5-4; 9 positions match TRBD1. The length of the CDR3 is 14 residues. CDR1 and CDR2 (germline): SGHNT, YYREEE (reference sequence). V shed 4 bases and J 9 bases; nucleotides not matched to a gene: 8. The CDR3 nucleotides read TGTGCCAGCAGCCTGGTGGGACAGGGTCCCATTCAGTACTTC. Its translation is CASSLVGQGPIQYF.

The CDR3 sequence: CASSDWRAGTEAFF. The CDR3, as DNA: TGTGCCAGCAGTGATTGGAGGGCGGGCACTGAAGCTTTCTTT. The chain has TRBV6-1 and TRBJ1-1, with no clear D. From germline, CDR1 is MNHNS and CDR2 SASEGT. CDR3 length equals 14 residues. V was pared by 3 bases and J by 4 bases, with 12 bases between.

The V gene is TRBV18, the J gene TRBJ1-2, with 8 bases identical to TRBD1. Germline CDR1 is KGHSH and CDR2 is LQKENI. CDR3 size: 14 residues. V lost 3 bases to trimming and J lost 6 bases; unmatched junction nucleotides: 6. In DNA form, the CDR3 reads TGTGCCAGCTCACCTTCCGGGACAGGTGATGGCTACACCTTC. Translated: CASSPSGTGDGYTF.

The J gene is TRBJ1-3, the V gene TRBV7-9; D ambiguous. Trimming left V 1 base short and J 0 bases short, with 4 bases between. The CDR3 loop spans 14 amino acids. Germline assignment: CDR1 SEHNR and CDR2 FQNEAQ (reference sequence). The CDR3 here is CASSLGSSGNTIYF. CDR3 bases: TGTGCCAGCAGCTTAGGTAGCTCTGGAAACACCATATATTTT.

The CDR3 region has the DNA TGTGCCAGCAGCTTCGGGACAGTAAACACTGAAGCTTTCTTT. Translating gives CASSFGTVNTEAFF. This sequence joins TRBV5-6 and TRBJ1-1; 7 nucleotides align to TRBD1. V dropped 2 bases and J dropped 2; count of bases not matched to a gene: 3. There are 14 residues in the CDR3. The germline V gene has CDR1 SGHDT and CDR2 YYEEEE. Using reference TRBV5-6 and TRBJ1-1 for the parts outside the CDR3, the full variable domain is DAGVTQSPTHLIKTRGQQVTLRCSPKSGHDTVSWYQQALGQGPQFIFQYYEEEERQRGNFPDRFSGHQFPNYSSELNVNALLLGDSALYLCASSFGTVNTEAFFGQGTRLTVV.

This clone was seen just once. V is TRBV18 and J is TRBJ1-1; D not certain. V lost 2 bases and J lost 0, with 7 bases in between. The germline V gene has CDR1 KGHSH and CDR2 LQKENI. The CDR3 consists of 14 residues. This chain's CDR3 is CASSPVLMNTEAFF. CDR3 nucleotide sequence: TGTGCCAGCTCACCAGTCCTTATGAACACTGAAGCTTTCTTT.

The rearrangement joins TRBV7-2 to TRBJ2-1; D not resolved. The germline V gene has CDR1 SGHTA and CDR2 FQGNSA. This CDR3 contains 16 residues. V was clipped by 2 bases and J by 5 bases, with 16 bases between them. DNA for the CDR3: TGTGCCAGCAGCTTATTAAGGTTGAGGAAAGACAATGAGCAGTTCTTC. Protein: CASSLLRLRKDNEQFF.

This chain joins TRBV19 and TRBJ2-5, with TRBD2 matching 8 bases. Per the germline V gene, CDR1 is LNHDA and CDR2 is SQIVND (reference sequence). J lost 6 bases, V lost 5 bases, and 11 bases had no gene match. The CDR3 loop spans 15 amino acids. In DNA, the CDR3 is TGTGCCAGTAGTGTCACAGCGGGAGAGTTTCAGACCCAGTACTTC. It yields the protein CASSVTAGEFQTQYF.

This chain links TRBV28 with TRBJ1-2; 9 nucleotides align to TRBD1. Germline V gives CDR1 MDHEN, CDR2 SYDVKM. This CDR3 is 14 amino acids long. V shed 6 bases and J 2 bases; nucleotides not matched to a gene: 4. DNA of the CDR3: TGTGCCAGCAGCACAGGGGGCCCAAACTATGGCTACACCTTC. The encoded protein is CASSTGGPNYGYTF.

This chain connects TRBV7-9 to TRBJ1-3, with D unresolved. CDR1 SEHNR and CDR2 FQNEAQ come from the germline V gene (reference sequence). Trimming left V 1 base short and J 6 bases short, with 13 bases between. The CDR3 extends over 15 amino acids. CDR3 in DNA: TGTGCCAGCAGCTTAGGTACGGGTCCCGAAAACACCATATATTTT. Protein: CASSLGTGPENTIYF.

The chain links TRBV6-5 to TRBJ1-2; D is ambiguous. V was clipped by 0 bases and J by 4 bases, with 12 bases between them. There are 15 residues in the CDR3. The germline CDR1 and CDR2 sequences are MNHEY and SVGAGI. This CDR3 reads CASSYSWRKLYGYTF. The CDR3 nucleotides are TGTGCCAGCAGTTACTCGTGGCGGAAACTCTATGGCTACACCTTC.